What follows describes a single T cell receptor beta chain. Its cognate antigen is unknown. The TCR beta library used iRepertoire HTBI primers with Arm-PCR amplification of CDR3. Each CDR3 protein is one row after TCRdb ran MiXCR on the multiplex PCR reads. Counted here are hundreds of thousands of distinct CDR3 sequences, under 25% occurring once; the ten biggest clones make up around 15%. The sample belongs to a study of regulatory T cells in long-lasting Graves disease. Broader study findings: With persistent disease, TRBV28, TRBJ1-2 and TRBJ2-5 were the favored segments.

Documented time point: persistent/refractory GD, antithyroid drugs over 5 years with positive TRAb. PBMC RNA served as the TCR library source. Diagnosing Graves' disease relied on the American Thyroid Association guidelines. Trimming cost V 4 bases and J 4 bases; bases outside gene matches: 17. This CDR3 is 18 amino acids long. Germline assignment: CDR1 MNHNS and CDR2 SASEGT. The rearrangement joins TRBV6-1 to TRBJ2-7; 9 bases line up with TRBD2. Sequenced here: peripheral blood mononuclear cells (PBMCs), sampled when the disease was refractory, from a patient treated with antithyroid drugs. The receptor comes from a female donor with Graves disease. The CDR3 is CASSGRGTSSFLRYEQYF. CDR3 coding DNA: TGTGCCAGCAGTGGAAGAGGGACTAGCAGTTTCCTACGATACGAGCAGTACTTC.